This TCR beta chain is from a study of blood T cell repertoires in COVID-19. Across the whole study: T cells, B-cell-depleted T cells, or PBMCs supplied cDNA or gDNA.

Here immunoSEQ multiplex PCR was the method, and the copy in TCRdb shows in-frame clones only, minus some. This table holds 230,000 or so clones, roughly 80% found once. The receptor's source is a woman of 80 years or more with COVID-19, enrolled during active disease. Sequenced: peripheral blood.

CDR3 sequence (DNA): TGTGCCAGCATTAGCGGGAACTCCTACAATGAGCAGTTCTTC. Its translation is CASISGNSYNEQFF. V and J are TRBV28 and TRBJ2-1, with 8 bases fitting TRBD2. This CDR3 has 14 residues. Trimming took 7 bases from V and 0 from J; bases not matched to a gene: 2. The germline V gene encodes CDR1 MDHEN and CDR2 SYDVKM.